This is a list of T cell receptor beta chains from one sample in a study of spatial heterogeneity in lung cancer. Each CDR3 protein gets one entry after TCRdb re-called the 5' RACE reads with MiXCR. The table lists fewer than 25,000 distinct CDR3 sequences, 3% to 3.5% of them singletons. Sequenced material: PBMCs, taken at surgery. The receptors were sampled from a female donor with early-stage non-small cell lung cancer. Each CDR3 is given with its conserved first and last residue. The order of the fields is CDR3 DNA, CDR3 protein, clone size, J gene, D gene, CDR3 length, V gene. The D gene is left open where the match is weak. Size values are once, few and many counts, or a class for expanded clones, and some rows have none.

TGTGCCAGCAGCTCACTAGCGGGAATTACCTACGAGCAGTACTTC	CASSSLAGITYEQYF	many	TRBJ2-7	TRBD2	15	TRBV7-9
TGTGCCAGCAGTTTATTTAGGACTAATGAGCAGTTCTTC	CASSLFRTNEQFF	many	TRBJ2-1	.	13	TRBV27
TGTGCCAGCAGCCAAGGCGGGGGGGTCTGGTACAATGAGCAGTTCTTC	CASSQGGGVWYNEQFF	many	TRBJ2-1	TRBD2	16	TRBV3-1
TGCAGCGTTGAAAAGGGCCCCGGATACACCGGGGAGCTGTTTTTT	CSVEKGPGYTGELFF	medium-sized	TRBJ2-2	.	15	TRBV29-1
TGTGCCAGCAGCCAAACAGGGGGCGTAAATGAAAAACTGTTTTTT	CASSQTGGVNEKLFF	.	TRBJ1-4	TRBD1	15	TRBV4-2
TGCGCCAGCAGCTTGGTCGGTACCGGACGCGAGCAGTACTTC	CASSLVGTGREQYF	many	TRBJ2-7	.	14	TRBV5-1
TGCAGCGTTGAAGGGGGGACTAGCGGGAGGTGGGAGCAGTTCTTC	CSVEGGTSGRWEQFF	many	TRBJ2-1	TRBD2	15	TRBV29-1
TGTGCCAGCAGCTTAGCGCGATCCGGGGAGCTGTTTTTT	CASSLARSGELFF	many	TRBJ2-2	.	13	TRBV7-2
TGTGCCAGCAGTGACGCGGCGTACGGTGAAGCTTTCTTT	CASSDAAYGEAFF	many	TRBJ1-1	.	13	TRBV6-4
TGTGCCACCTCGAAGGCAGGCGGCCTTAGCTCCTACAATGAGCAGTTCTTC	CATSKAGGLSSYNEQFF	many	TRBJ2-1	.	17	TRBV3-1
TGTGCCAGCAATCCTATCAGCTATGAGCAGTTCTTC	CASNPISYEQFF	few	TRBJ2-1	.	12	TRBV3-1
TGTGCCAGCAGCTTAGCCGACACCGGGGAGCTGTTTTTT	CASSLADTGELFF	few	TRBJ2-2	.	13	TRBV7-7
TGTGCCAGCAGCTTAGCGGGGTTACAGCCCCAGCATTTT	CASSLAGLQPQHF	many	TRBJ1-5	.	13	TRBV7-6
TGTGCCATCGCCCCGGGACAGGGGGCGAATCAGCCCCAGCATTTT	CAIAPGQGANQPQHF	many	TRBJ1-5	TRBD1	15	TRBV10-3
TGCAGTGCTAGAGAGGGGAGGAATCAGCCCCAGCATTTT	CSAREGRNQPQHF	many	TRBJ1-5	.	13	TRBV20-1
TGTGCCAGCAGCTTAGCTTCCGACTTCATTTCTAGCACAGATACGCAGTATTTT	CASSLASDFISSTDTQYF	few	TRBJ2-3	.	18	TRBV7-8
TGTGCCAGCATCATAGGGACTACTCCTATCAATGAGCAGTTCTTC	CASIIGTTPINEQFF	many	TRBJ2-1	TRBD2	15	TRBV2
TGTGCTAGTGGAGCGGAGCCCGGAGGGACCCAGTACTTC	CASGAEPGGTQYF	many	TRBJ2-5	.	13	TRBV12-5
TGTGTCACCAGCCGCAACAGGGATTTGGACATTCAGTACTTC	CVTSRNRDLDIQYF	many	TRBJ2-4	.	14	TRBV15
TGTGCCACCAGCAGGGACAGTTATAGCAATGAGCAGTTCTTC	CATSRDSYSNEQFF	many	TRBJ2-1	.	14	TRBV15
TGCGCCAGCAGCCGTAGGACTAGCGGGAGTGTACGCGAGCAGTTCTTC	CASSRRTSGSVREQFF	many	TRBJ2-1	TRBD2	16	TRBV5-1
TGTGCCAGCGGCGCGGGAGGCCCCCAAGAGACCCAGTACTTC	CASGAGGPQETQYF	many	TRBJ2-5	TRBD2	14	TRBV7-2
TGCGCCAGCAGCCCAGACTCGACAGGGACAGGGGCTGTAAATGAGCAGTTCTTC	CASSPDSTGTGAVNEQFF	many	TRBJ2-1	TRBD1	18	TRBV5-1
TGTGCCAGCAGTCGAGCTAGCGGGACCGAGCAGTACTTC	CASSRASGTEQYF	medium-sized	TRBJ2-7	TRBD2	13	TRBV6-2/TRBV6-3
TGTGCCAGCAGTTGGGGATACTACGAGCAGTACTTC	CASSWGYYEQYF	medium-sized	TRBJ2-7	.	12	TRBV28
TGTGCCAGCAGAACGACGGGACTAGCGAAATACAATGAGCAGTTCTTC	CASRTTGLAKYNEQFF	many	TRBJ2-1	TRBD2	16	TRBV5-4
TGTGCCAGCAGTTTCGGGAGGGCCGGTGAGCAGTTCTTC	CASSFGRAGEQFF	many	TRBJ2-1	TRBD2	13	TRBV12-3/TRBV12-4
TGTGCCAGCAGGGGGGATGCGAACACCGGGGAGCTGTTTTTT	CASRGDANTGELFF	many	TRBJ2-2	.	14	TRBV7-2
TGTGCCAGCGGGTACCCTGGGGGCGCCGAGCAGTACTTC	CASGYPGGAEQYF	many	TRBJ2-7	.	13	TRBV2
TGCGCCAGCAGCTCTGGGGACAGAACCTATGGCTACACCTTC	CASSSGDRTYGYTF	many	TRBJ1-2	TRBD1	14	TRBV5-1
TGCGCCAGCAGTGGTTCCATGGACAGGAAGAACACTGAAGCTTTCTTT	CASSGSMDRKNTEAFF	few	TRBJ1-1	TRBD1	16	TRBV10-1
TGTGCCATCAGTGACTGGGACAGGGGAGTTTTGAACACTGAAGCTTTCTTT	CAISDWDRGVLNTEAFF	many	TRBJ1-1	TRBD1	17	TRBV10-3
TGTGCCAGCAGACCAAACGAAAATTCACCCCTCCACTTT	CASRPNENSPLHF	many	TRBJ1-6	.	13	TRBV28
TGTGCCAGCAGTGATACGTTAACCGGGGAGCTGTTTTTT	CASSDTLTGELFF	.	TRBJ2-2	.	13	TRBV6-1
TGTGCCATCAGTGAGTTTGTTTTAGCAAGAGGGTCAGATACGCAGTATTTT	CAISEFVLARGSDTQYF	many	TRBJ2-3	.	17	TRBV10-3
TGTGCCAGCTCACCACCCAACAGGGCCTATGGCTACACCTTC	CASSPPNRAYGYTF	many	TRBJ1-2	.	14	TRBV18
TGTGCCTGGGGAACTAGCGGCATCACAGATACGCAGTATTTT	CAWGTSGITDTQYF	.	TRBJ2-3	TRBD2	14	TRBV30
TGCGCCAGCAGCTTACTGGGGACGGATGCCTACGAGCAGTACTTC	CASSLLGTDAYEQYF	many	TRBJ2-7	.	15	TRBV4-1
TGTGCCAGTAGGTTAGCGGGAGGGCGGATCTCCTACAATGAGCAGTTCTTC	CASRLAGGRISYNEQFF	many	TRBJ2-1	TRBD2	17	TRBV19
TGTGCCAGCAGTTACGGGGGACTAGACAACACCGGGGAGCTGTTTTTT	CASSYGGLDNTGELFF	few	TRBJ2-2	TRBD2	16	TRBV6-6
TGTGCCAGCAGCTTAGTAGGACTCTACGAGCAGTACTTC	CASSLVGLYEQYF	many	TRBJ2-7	.	13	TRBV7-2